This T cell receptor (beta chain) originates from a study of siplizumab effects on memory and regulatory T cells. As for the study in general: Paired mixed lymphocyte reaction conditions consisted of siplizumab at approximately 1 ug/mL or no drug.

Here immunoSEQ multiplex PCR was the method, and the copy in TCRdb shows in-frame clones only, minus some. This sample yields more than 300 clones, of which 60% to 75% are seen a single time; roughly 10% belongs to the top ten. As for this clone: The antigen remains unidentified.

It was at 37°C and for under 7 days that the mixed lymphocyte reaction cells were cocultured. What was sequenced was CFSE-low (dividing) CD8+ T cells sorted from an allogeneic mixed lymphocyte reaction. This sequence originates from a human donor in good health; the cells came from an allogeneic mixed lymphocyte reaction.

CDR3 residues: CASSPQGGGYNEQFF. CDR3 nucleotides: TGTGCCAGCAGCCCACAGGGAGGAGGGTATAATGAGCAGTTCTTC. The chain joins TRBV7-3 to TRBJ2-1; the D call may be TRBD1 or TRBD2 (6 bases each). The V and J ends lost 5 bases and 7 bases respectively, with 18 bases between them. Per the germline V gene, CDR1 is SGHTA and CDR2 is FQGTGA. The CDR3 is 15 amino acids.